A single TCR beta chain is shown here with its context. The sample originates from a study of blood T cell repertoires in COVID-19. The wider study: Acute and convalescent COVID-19 specimens originated in the United States, Italy and Spain. From T cells, B-cell-depleted T cells, or PBMCs came the material, which was cDNA or gDNA.

As processed by the authors: Amplification of reference gene primers provided the estimated nucleated cell counts. This table comes from immunoSEQ multiplex PCR, and its TCRdb copy is limited to in-frame clones, with some not included. That table supplies the V and J calls and clone size; D and trimming were determined from the DNA. The data hold 60,000 or so clones, with 75% to 85% observed a single time. V dropped 6 bases and J dropped 3 bases, with 6 bases sitting between them. The CDR3 contains 11 residues. CDR1 and CDR2 from the germline V gene are SNHLY and FYNNEI. The sequenced sample was peripheral blood. The clonotype comes from a man aged 80 or over with acute or convalescent COVID-19. This chain uses TRBV2 with TRBJ2-7; D ambiguous. The CDR3 sequence is CASRAIYEQYF. The CDR3 DNA sequence: TGTGCCAGCAGGGCCATCTACGAGCAGTACTTC.